The 5 T cell receptor beta chains given below trace back to one sample, sequenced in a study of T cells after yellow fever vaccination. TCRdb fed the 5' RACE reads into MiXCR, producing one record per CDR3 protein. The profile shows around 330,000 distinct CDR3 sequences, 3.6% of them singletons. This material consisted of PBMCs, taken on the day of the yellow fever booster vaccination. These receptors all stem from a young man who received the YFV17D yellow fever vaccine.

The V and J genes are TRBV10-3 and TRBJ1-2; tentative D call: TRBD1 (5 bases). Looked up from germline, CDR1 is ENHRY and CDR2 is SYGVKD. This CDR3 has 15 residues. V was cut by 0 bases and J by 2 bases, with 10 bases left in between. CDR3 in DNA: TGTGCCATCAGTGAGTCGCGGGCAGGGAACTATGGCTACACCTTC. Its translation: CAISESRAGNYGYTF.

At least ten counts were recorded for this clonotype. This rearrangement joins TRBV20-1 to TRBJ2-7; D gene ambiguous. The CDR3 covers 15 residues. Deletions cut 0 bases from V and 0 bases from J, with 12 bases between. Germline V lookup: CDR1 DFQATT, CDR2 SNEGSKA (reference sequence). CDR3 residues: CSARDGRRSSYEQYF. For the CDR3, the DNA is TGCAGTGCTAGAGATGGCAGGCGGAGCTCCTACGAGCAGTACTTC.

In this sample, this clonotype turned up many times. The chain combines TRBV20-1 with TRBJ2-1; D possibly corresponds to TRBD1 (5 bases). V lost 1 base to trimming and J lost 0 bases, with 10 bases between them. The CDR3 length is 15 residues. CDR1 and CDR2 (germline): DFQATT, SNEGSKA (reference sequence). The CDR3 is CSARVGTGSYNEQFF. The CDR3 bases are TGCAGTGCTAGAGTCGGCACAGGCTCCTACAATGAGCAGTTCTTC.

This clonotype was detected a few times. V and J are TRBV7-3 and TRBJ2-7; no firm D call. The germline CDR1 and CDR2 sequences are SGHTA and FQGTGA. The CDR3 runs to 13 residues. Deletions cut 5 bases from V and 3 bases from J, with 11 bases between. CDR3 protein: CASSLYDFYEQYV. Here the CDR3 DNA reads TGTGCCAGCAGCCTGTATGATTTCTACGAGCAGTACGTC.

CDR3 DNA: TGTGCCAGCAGTAGGACAGCGGGTCAGCCCCAGCATTTT. It encodes CASSRTAGQPQHF. The chain links TRBV6-5 to TRBJ1-5, with a possible D match to TRBD1 (6 bases). The CDR3 sequence is 13 residues long. Germline loops: CDR1 MNHEY, CDR2 SVGAGI. The V end was cut by 5 bases, the J end by 6 bases, with 11 bases between.